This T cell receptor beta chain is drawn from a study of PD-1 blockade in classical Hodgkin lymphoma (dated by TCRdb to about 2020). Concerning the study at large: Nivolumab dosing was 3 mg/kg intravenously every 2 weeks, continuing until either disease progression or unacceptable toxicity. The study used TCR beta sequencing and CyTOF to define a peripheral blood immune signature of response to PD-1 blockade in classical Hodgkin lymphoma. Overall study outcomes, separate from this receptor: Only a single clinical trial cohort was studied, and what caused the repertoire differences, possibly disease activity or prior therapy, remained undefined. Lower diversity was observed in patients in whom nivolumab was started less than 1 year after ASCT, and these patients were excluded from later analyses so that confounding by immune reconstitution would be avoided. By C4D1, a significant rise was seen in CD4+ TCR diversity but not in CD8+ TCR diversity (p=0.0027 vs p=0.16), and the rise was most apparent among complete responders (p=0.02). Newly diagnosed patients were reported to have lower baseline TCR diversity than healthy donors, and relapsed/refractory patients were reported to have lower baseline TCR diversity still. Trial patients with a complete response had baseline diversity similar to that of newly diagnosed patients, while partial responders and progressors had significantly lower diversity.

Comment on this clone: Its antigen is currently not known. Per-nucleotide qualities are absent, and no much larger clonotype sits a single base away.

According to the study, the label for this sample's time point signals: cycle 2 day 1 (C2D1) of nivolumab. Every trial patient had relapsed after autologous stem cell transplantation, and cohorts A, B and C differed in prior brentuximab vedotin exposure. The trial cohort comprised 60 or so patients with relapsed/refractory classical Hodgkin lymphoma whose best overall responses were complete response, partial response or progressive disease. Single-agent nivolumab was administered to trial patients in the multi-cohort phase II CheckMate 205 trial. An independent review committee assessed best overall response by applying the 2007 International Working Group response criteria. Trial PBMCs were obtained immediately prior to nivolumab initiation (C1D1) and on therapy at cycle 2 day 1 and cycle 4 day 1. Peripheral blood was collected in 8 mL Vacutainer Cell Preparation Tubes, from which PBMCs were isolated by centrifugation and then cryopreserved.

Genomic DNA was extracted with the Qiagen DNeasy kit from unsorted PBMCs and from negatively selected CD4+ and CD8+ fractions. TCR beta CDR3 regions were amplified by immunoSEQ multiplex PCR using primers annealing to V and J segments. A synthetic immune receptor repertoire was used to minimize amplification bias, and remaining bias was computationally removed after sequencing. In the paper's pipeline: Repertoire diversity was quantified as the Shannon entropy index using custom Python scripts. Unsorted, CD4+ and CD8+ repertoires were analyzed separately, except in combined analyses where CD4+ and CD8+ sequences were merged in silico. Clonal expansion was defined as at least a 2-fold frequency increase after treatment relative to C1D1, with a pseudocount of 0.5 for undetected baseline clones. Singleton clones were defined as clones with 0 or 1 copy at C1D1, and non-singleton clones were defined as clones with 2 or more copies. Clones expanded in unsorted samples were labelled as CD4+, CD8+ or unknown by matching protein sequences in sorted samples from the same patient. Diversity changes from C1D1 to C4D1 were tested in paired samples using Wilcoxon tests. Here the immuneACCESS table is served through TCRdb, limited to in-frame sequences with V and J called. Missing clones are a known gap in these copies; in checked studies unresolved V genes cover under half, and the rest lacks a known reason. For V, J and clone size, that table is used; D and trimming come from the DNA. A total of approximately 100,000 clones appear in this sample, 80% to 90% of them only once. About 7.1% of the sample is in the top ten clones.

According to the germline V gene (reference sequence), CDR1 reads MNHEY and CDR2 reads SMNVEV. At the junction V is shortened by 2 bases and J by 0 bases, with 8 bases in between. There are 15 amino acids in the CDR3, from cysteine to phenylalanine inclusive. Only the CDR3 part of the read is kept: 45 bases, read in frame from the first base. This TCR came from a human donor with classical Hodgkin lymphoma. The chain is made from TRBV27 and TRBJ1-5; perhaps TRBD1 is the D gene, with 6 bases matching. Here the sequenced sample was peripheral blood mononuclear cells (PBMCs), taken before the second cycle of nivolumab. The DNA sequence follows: TGTGCCAGCAGTTTACAGGGGTATAGCAATCAGCCCCAGCATTTT. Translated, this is CASSLQGYSNQPQHF.